The rows below give T cell receptor beta chains drawn from one sample of a study of blood T cell repertoires in COVID-19. Sequencing used immunoSEQ multiplex PCR; TCRdb keeps in-frame clones, though not all of them. This table holds about 15,000 clones, 70% to 75% found once. The sample comprised peripheral blood. Receptors originate from a man aged 60 to 69 with acute or convalescent COVID-19. CDR3s leave out the opening cysteine and the closing phenylalanine or tryptophan. Clone size appears in some rows only: once, few, many, or a class for an expanded clone.

abundance | len | v_gene | CDR3aa
- | 9 | TRBV2 | ASASANVLT
- | 12 | TRBV5-1 | ASSSGTAAYEQY
- | 12 | TRBV7-9 | ASSLSRRTDTIY
few | 15 | TRBV15 | ATSRVPDKLYNSPLH
once | 12 | TRBV2 | ASSDGVSNQPQH
once | 14 | TRBV9 | ASSVEGGGSYNEQF
- | 11 | TRBV20-1 | SASVGVNTEAF
- | 17 | TRBV27 | ASSLSPMTGSSYNSPLH
- | 13 | TRBV5-1 | ASSPQGAPSYEQY
- | 13 | TRBV7-8 | ASSLGGHLSGEQY
- | 11 | TRBV25-1 | ASSLTERGEQF
- | 13 | TRBV7-9 | ASTNLQGRENTIY
once | 13 | TRBV7-2 | ASSLRTGVGNTIY
- | 11 | TRBV11-2 | ASSLAQNYGYT
once | 11 | TRBV12-3/TRBV12-4 | ASSLAGSDTQY
- | 12 | TRBV4-3 | ASSVNAGDTEAF
- | 12 | TRBV5-1 | ASSGSLLNTEAF
- | 16 | TRBV4-3 | ASSQEVQGSSYNSPLH
few | 15 | TRBV12-5 | ASGFRGQGARPYEQY
- | 12 | TRBV2 | ASTGIVGANVLT
- | 9 | TRBV12-3/TRBV12-4 | ASTPGSGYT
- | 13 | TRBV9 | ASSGASVGWSGYT
- | 16 | TRBV6-2/TRBV6-3 | ASSYPFTRTGGYNEQF
once | 14 | TRBV11-2 | ASSLVGPGTGNEQF
few | 13 | TRBV4-1 | ASSQGPGNNQPQH
- | 15 | TRBV13 | ASSSTTGIVSTDTQY
- | 11 | TRBV18 | ASSEGGHTEAF
- | 12 | TRBV7-3 | ASSLRPGQGEQY
- | 15 | TRBV7-2 | ASSTRGRREANTEAF
- | 14 | TRBV7-6 | ASSFQQGTRSGELF
- | 12 | TRBV5-6 | ASSFGGQDYGYT
- | 14 | TRBV2 | ASNKDRDPPYDGYT
once | 11 | TRBV7-8 | ASSPGQIYEQY
- | 13 | TRBV6-1 | ASSEAGGSNQPQH
- | 13 | TRBV5-1 | ASSQNNFGNTEAF
- | 15 | TRBV7-2 | ASSLPPRGPVKNIQY
- | 10 | TRBV29-1 | SVGGSTDTQY
- | 13 | TRBV5-5 | ASSGHGTGARKLF
- | 14 | TRBV9 | ASSVDTGGSTDTQY
- | 15 | TRBV15 | ATSRERTRSINQPQH
- | 11 | TRBV29-1 | SVEEARGTEAF
few | 16 | TRBV21-1 | ASSKGGGEPSGANVLT
- | 14 | TRBV15 | ATSRDRGRLYNEQF
- | 12 | TRBV5-4 | ASSLGGRSHEQY
- | 16 | TRBV5-4 | ASSLEPGQGLSNQPQH
- | 11 | TRBV20-1 | SASETGVEKLF
- | 13 | TRBV7-6 | ASSEQGVENEKLF
- | 13 | TRBV7-9 | ASTKGLAENNEQF
- | 14 | TRBV11-2 | ASSLDAGVGANVLT
- | 12 | TRBV5-1 | ASSPGTSVYEQY